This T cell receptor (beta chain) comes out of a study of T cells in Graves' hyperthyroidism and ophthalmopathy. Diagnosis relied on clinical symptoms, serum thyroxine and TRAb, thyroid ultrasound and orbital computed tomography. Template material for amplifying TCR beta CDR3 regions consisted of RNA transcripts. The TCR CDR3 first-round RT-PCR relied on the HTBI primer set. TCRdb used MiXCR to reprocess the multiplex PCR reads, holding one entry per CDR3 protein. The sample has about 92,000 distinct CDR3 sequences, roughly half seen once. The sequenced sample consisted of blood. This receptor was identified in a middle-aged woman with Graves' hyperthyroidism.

In DNA, the CDR3 is TGTGCCAGCAGTAGACAGGGCGTGAACTATGGCTACACCTTC. This encodes CASSRQGVNYGYTF. The chain combines TRBV6-1 with TRBJ1-2, with 7 bases lining up with TRBD1. This CDR3 has 14 residues. Germline V gene sequence: CDR1 MNHNS, CDR2 SASEGT. With 5 bases clipped from V and 2 bases from J, the junction kept 5 bases outside the gene matches.